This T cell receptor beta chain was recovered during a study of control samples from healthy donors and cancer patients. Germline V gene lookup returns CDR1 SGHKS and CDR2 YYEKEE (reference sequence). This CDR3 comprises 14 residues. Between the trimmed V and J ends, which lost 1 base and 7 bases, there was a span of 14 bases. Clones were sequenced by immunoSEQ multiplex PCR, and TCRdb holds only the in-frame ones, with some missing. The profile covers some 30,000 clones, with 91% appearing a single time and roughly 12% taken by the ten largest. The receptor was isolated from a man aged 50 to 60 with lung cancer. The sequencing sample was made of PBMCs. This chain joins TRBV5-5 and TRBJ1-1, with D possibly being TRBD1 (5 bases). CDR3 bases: TGTGCCAGCAGCTTGTATGAGGGGCTTAGTGAAGCTTTCTTT. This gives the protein CASSLYEGLSEAFF.